This T cell receptor beta chain was identified during a study of glioma-infiltrating T cells. Study-level results: Very few CDR3 sequences were shared between tissue and blood. Tissue-blood divergence was below expectation in non-neoplastic patients, above in gliomas. Shared blood CDR3 signature motifs marked patients with low tissue-blood divergence.

V lost 3 bases to trimming and J lost 6 bases; unmatched junction nucleotides: 5. CDR1 and CDR2 from the germline V gene are SGHTA and FQGNSA. The CDR3 totals 14 residues. The iRepertoire nested amplicon-rescue multiplex PCR amplified TCR alpha and beta CDR3s from RNA. One-step reverse transcription and amplification started from approximately 100-400 ng of tissue mRNA or PBMC total RNA. One entry per CDR3 protein, called by TCRdb with MiXCR from the multiplex PCR reads. The sample lists 300,000 to 450,000 distinct CDR3 sequences, less than 50% occurring once. The sample holds many counts of this clonotype. Its antigen is undetermined.

The gene calls are TRBV7-2 and TRBJ1-5, with 7 bases identical to TRBD1. This receptor was taken from a human donor with low-grade glioma or glioblastoma, undergoing nonglioma brain surgery, or in good health (not recorded which). The sample consisted of glioma tissue, nonneoplastic brain tissue, or PBMCs (not recorded which). The CDR3 nucleotides are TGTGCCAGCAGCTTTGACAGGGACGGTCAGCCCCAGCATTTT. Its translation: CASSFDRDGQPQHF.